These 26 T cell receptor beta chains came from one sample sequenced in a study of beta chain features in type 1 diabetes. The study reverse transcribed the entire isolated RNA, so it sequenced expressed TCRB transcripts. The data were produced by immunoSEQ multiplex PCR, yet TCRdb's version contains in-frame clones alone and is incomplete. The sample holds some 300,000 clones, 7% to 9% seen once. The sample consisted of central memory CD4+ T cells from blood. These receptors all come from a woman in her late teens or twenties in good health.

This clone was seen repeatedly, ten times or more. This chain connects TRBV2 to TRBJ1-1; the D is unclear. Deletions cut 6 bases from V and 7 bases from J, with 9 bases between. The CDR3 is 11 residues long. The germline V gene has CDR1 SNHLY and CDR2 FYNNEI. The CDR3 region is CASSESREAFF. The CDR3 DNA reads as TGTGCCAGCAGCGAAAGCCGTGAAGCTTTCTTT.

The V call is TRBV2, the J call TRBJ2-1, with unresolved D. V shed 5 bases and J shed 9 bases, with 14 bases lying between them. Germline values: CDR1 SNHLY, CDR2 FYNNEI. The CDR3 sequence is 13 residues long. In nucleotides, the CDR3 is TGTGCCAGCAGTTTAGGTCCTCTCGGTGAGCAGTTCTTC. Translating gives CASSLGPLGEQFF.

This clone appeared a few times. This sequence joins TRBV4-2 and TRBJ2-1; possibly TRBD2 for D (6 bases). Germline CDR1 LGHNA, CDR2 YNFKEQ. The ends were cut back, 0 bases at V and 5 bases at J, with 14 bases in the middle. The CDR3 is 16 residues long. CDR3 residues: CASSQEGREKHNEQFF. Written as DNA, the CDR3 is TGTGCCAGCAGCCAAGAAGGACGGGAGAAGCACAATGAGCAGTTCTTC.

This clone occurred a few times. The chain combines TRBV27 with TRBJ2-7; D could derive from TRBD1 or TRBD2 (5 bases each). The germline gives CDR1 MNHEY, CDR2 SMNVEV (reference sequence). The CDR3 totals 14 residues. V lost 6 bases, J lost 3 bases, and 15 bases lay in between. CDR3: CASRTGGGRYEQYF. The CDR3 DNA is TGTGCCAGCAGAACAGGAGGCGGTCGCTACGAGCAGTACTTC.

Only a few counts were recorded for this clone. The V and J genes are TRBV15 and TRBJ1-2; D gene unclear. Trimming took off 4 bases at V and 4 bases at J, with 16 bases between the two ends. The CDR3 has 15 amino acids. CDR1 LNHNV and CDR2 YYDKDF come from the germline V gene (reference sequence). The CDR3 sequence: CATSTPLGSGYGYTF. CDR3 sequence (DNA): TGTGCCACCAGCACCCCGTTGGGGTCAGGCTATGGCTACACCTTC.

The chain recombines TRBV29-1 with TRBJ2-7, with D unresolved. Germline values: CDR1 SQVTM, CDR2 ANQGSEA. With 5 bases removed from V and 5 bases from J, the gap between germline ends came to 10 bases. The CDR3 runs to 11 residues. The CDR3 coding sequence is TGCAGCGTTCCCGTCGCGGACGAGCAGTACTTC. Its translation is CSVPVADEQYF.

Concerning this clone: The same CDR3 is also encoded by other DNA sequences in this sample. The gene calls are TRBV5-4 and TRBJ1-4; no reliable D call. This CDR3 has 14 amino acids. V lost 0 bases, J lost 6 bases, and 9 bases lay in between. Germline CDR1 and CDR2: SGHNT and YYREEE (reference sequence). The CDR3 loop reads CASSLGGIDEKLFF. Written as DNA, the CDR3 is TGTGCCAGCAGCTTGGGAGGGATTGATGAAAAACTGTTTTTT.

The rearrangement uses TRBV7-8 and TRBJ2-5, with unresolved D. The germline V gene encodes CDR1 SGHVS and CDR2 FQNEAQ. The V end was cut by 4 bases, the J end by 4 bases, with 13 bases between. The CDR3 loop spans 14 amino acids. The CDR3 nucleotides are TGTGCCAGCAGCTATCCCTTAGTCCCAGAGACCCAGTACTTC. Its protein is CASSYPLVPETQYF.

In this sample, this clone turned up a few times. The chain combines TRBV5-8 with TRBJ1-1; TRBD1 agrees at 8 bases. Germline CDR1 and CDR2: SGHTS and YDEGEE. CDR3 length: 13 amino acids. V was pared by 4 bases and J by 9 bases, with 8 bases of the junction left unmatched. This chain's CDR3 is CASSRDRGEKAFF. In DNA form, the CDR3 reads TGTGCCAGCAGCCGTGACAGGGGCGAGAAAGCTTTCTTT.

This clone has a handful of counts. This chain joins TRBV4-2 and TRBJ2-3; the match to TRBD2 covers 10 bases. Trimming took 5 bases from V and 2 from J; bases not matched to a gene: 7. CDR1 LGHNA and CDR2 YNFKEQ come from the germline V gene. The CDR3 has 16 amino acids. This CDR3 reads CASSKLAGDPTDTQYF. CDR3 in DNA: TGTGCCAGCAGCAAGCTAGCGGGGGACCCCACAGATACGCAGTATTTT.

The chain uses TRBV19 and TRBJ2-5; D gene unclear. Germline lookup yields CDR1 LNHDA and CDR2 SQIVND (reference sequence). This CDR3 has 12 amino acids. V was cut by 1 base and J by 5 bases, with 5 bases left in between. The CDR3, as DNA: TGTGCCAGTAGTATAGCCAGGGAGACCCAGTACTTC. This encodes CASSIARETQYF. The full variable domain, in which reference TRBV19 and TRBJ2-5 provide the parts outside the CDR3, is DGGITQSPKYLFRKEGQNVTLSCEQNLNHDAMYWYRQDPGQGLRLIYYSQIVNDFQKGDIAEGYSVSREKKESFPLTVTSAQKNPTAFYLCASSIARETQYFGPGTRLLVL.

This clone has more than one count but fewer than ten. CDR3 protein: CASSLNPSGTNEKLFF. Here the CDR3 DNA reads TGCGCCAGCAGTCTAAATCCGTCCGGGACTAATGAAAAACTGTTTTTT. The chain has TRBV4-1 and TRBJ1-4; no definite D call. The CDR3 is made up of 16 amino acids. Germline CDR1 is MGHRA and CDR2 is YSYEKL. V dropped 6 bases and J dropped 2 bases, with 16 bases sitting between them.

This clone occurred a few times. The gene calls are TRBV15 and TRBJ1-4; tentative D call: TRBD1 (5 bases). The germline V gene has CDR1 LNHNV and CDR2 YYDKDF (reference sequence). Trimming removed 0 bases from V and 8 bases from J, with 16 bases in between. The CDR3 covers 16 residues. The CDR3 protein is CATSRDVGGAREKLFF. The CDR3 coding sequence is TGTGCCACCAGCAGAGATGTTGGCGGGGCAAGGGAAAAACTGTTTTTT.

This clone showed up just a few times. The chain employs TRBV7-2 and TRBJ2-3, with D tentatively TRBD2 (6 bases). Trimming pared 8 bases from V and 3 bases from J, leaving 15 bases between. CDR3 size: 14 residues. Germline V gene sequence: CDR1 SGHTA, CDR2 FQGNSA. CDR3 bases: TGTGCCAGCGGAGGGGCAGGGAGGACAGATACGCAGTATTTT. Its translation is CASGGAGRTDTQYF.

This clone has a handful of counts. The V and J genes are TRBV7-2 and TRBJ1-1; no reliable D call. The germline V and J ends were trimmed by 3 bases and 4 bases, with 9 bases remaining between them. This CDR3 region has 13 residues. Germline V gene lookup returns CDR1 SGHTA and CDR2 FQGNSA. Here the CDR3 reads CASSFRRGTEAFF. The DNA for the CDR3 is TGTGCCAGCAGCTTTAGACGTGGCACTGAAGCTTTCTTT.

This clone has only a few counts. The chain has TRBV5-4 and TRBJ1-1; TRBD1 is a possible D gene (6 bases). The CDR3 covers 15 residues. Germline lookup yields CDR1 SGHNT and CDR2 YYREEE (reference sequence). The V gene lost 0 bases and the J gene lost 1 base, with 10 bases spanning the gap. CDR3 sequence: CASSLGIRGNTEAFF. Here the CDR3 DNA reads TGTGCCAGCAGCTTGGGGATCAGGGGGAACACTGAAGCTTTCTTT. The entire variable domain, with the rest obtained from reference TRBV5-4 and TRBJ1-1, is as follows: ETGVTQSPTHLIKTRGQQVTLRCSSQSGHNTVSWYQQALGQGPQFIFQYYREEENGRGNFPPRFSGLQFPNYSSELNVNALELDDSALYLCASSLGIRGNTEAFFGQGTRLTVV.

This clone was detected a few times. The chain combines TRBV7-9 with TRBJ1-1; the D is unclear. The CDR3 totals 14 residues. CDR1 and CDR2 (germline): SEHNR, FQNEAQ (reference sequence). V lost 2 bases, J lost 1 base, and 8 bases lay in between. This CDR3 reads CASSLTGKNTEAFF. In DNA form, the CDR3 reads TGTGCCAGCAGCTTAACCGGGAAGAACACTGAAGCTTTCTTT.

Only a few counts were recorded for this clone. The chain employs TRBV18 and TRBJ2-7; D is undetermined. Trimming took off 3 bases at V and 4 bases at J, with 10 bases between the two ends. The CDR3 runs to 13 residues. In germline, CDR1 is KGHSH, CDR2 LQKENI. The CDR3 spells CASSPGSQYEQYF. CDR3 in DNA: TGTGCCAGCTCACCGGGCAGCCAATACGAGCAGTACTTC.

The chain uses TRBV30 and TRBJ1-1, with a tentative D call TRBD1 (6 bases). The germline gives CDR1 GTSNPN, CDR2 SVGIG (reference sequence). V was clipped by 4 bases and J by 1 base, with 13 bases between them. The CDR3 is made up of 14 amino acids. The CDR3 protein is CAWIPRGGNTEAFF. The DNA of the CDR3 is TGTGCCTGGATCCCGAGGGGGGGGAACACTGAAGCTTTCTTT.

The chain joins TRBV6-6 to TRBJ2-7; 7 positions agree with TRBD1. With V trimmed by 6 bases and J by 2 bases, 7 bases remained unmatched. The length of the CDR3 is 14 residues. Germline-derived CDR1 and CDR2 are MNHNY and SVGAGI (reference sequence). CDR3: CASRQDRVPYEQYV. The CDR3 DNA follows: TGTGCCAGCAGACAAGACAGGGTACCCTACGAGCAGTACGTC.

V gene TRBV13 combines with J gene TRBJ1-2; a weak D match, TRBD1 (6 bases). Germline CDR1 reads PRHDT; CDR2 reads FYEKMQ (reference sequence). Deletions cut 7 bases from V and 5 bases from J, with 20 bases between. This CDR3 has 15 amino acids. The CDR3 is CASNVRQDGGYGYTF. In DNA, the CDR3 is TGTGCCAGCAACGTACGACAGGATGGGGGGTATGGCTACACCTTC.

The J gene is TRBJ1-1, the V gene TRBV7-2, with D unresolved. Trimming took off 3 bases at V and 0 bases at J, with 17 bases between the two ends. Germline V gives CDR1 SGHTA, CDR2 FQGNSA. The CDR3 runs 17 residues. This CDR3 is CASSFSRRNYMNTEAFF. As DNA, the CDR3 is TGTGCCAGCAGCTTTTCCAGGAGGAACTACATGAACACTGAAGCTTTCTTT.

This clone came up a few times. The DNA of the CDR3 is TGTGCCAGCTCACCTTTGGACGGGGGGGGCCTAGATACGCAGTATTTT. This codes for CASSPLDGGGLDTQYF. The V call is TRBV18, the J call TRBJ2-3, with 8 nucleotides matching TRBD2. Germline-derived CDR1 and CDR2 are KGHSH and LQKENI. J was trimmed by 5 bases and V by 3 bases; bases with no gene match: 10. The CDR3 covers 16 residues.

This clone was seen at least ten times. The chain employs TRBV5-8 and TRBJ2-3, with TRBD2 as a possible D gene (5 bases). The CDR3 covers 13 residues. Trimming left V 0 bases short and J 5 bases short, with 7 bases between. The germline V gene encodes CDR1 SGHTS and CDR2 YDEGEE. CDR3 protein: CASSLEAGDTQYF. The CDR3 DNA follows: TGTGCCAGCAGCTTGGAGGCGGGAGATACGCAGTATTTT.

The chain has TRBV28 and TRBJ2-3, with 11 bases lining up with TRBD1. Germline V gives CDR1 MDHEN, CDR2 SYDVKM. The CDR3 is 15 residues long. The junction had 5 bases not matched to a gene; V was cut back by 5 bases and J by 4 bases. The CDR3 bases are TGTGCCAGCAGTGCCCCGGGACAGGGGGCAGATACGCAGTATTTT. The encoded protein is CASSAPGQGADTQYF.

In its sample, this clone was seen many times. The chain recombines TRBV7-8 with TRBJ2-1, with D unresolved. Germline V lookup: CDR1 SGHVS, CDR2 FQNEAQ. The CDR3 consists of 12 residues. V lost 1 base, J lost 9 bases, and 7 bases lay in between. The CDR3, as DNA: TGTGCCAGCAGCTTAGTTTTTGGTGAGCAGTTCTTC. The encoded protein is CASSLVFGEQFF.